This paragraph reports one TCR beta chain. What antigen it recognizes has not been identified. Base qualities are not at hand, and no much larger clone is one base apart. This sample is part of a study of T cell repertoires in cytomegalovirus infection (dated by TCRdb to the late 2010s). A note on the overall study: Donor HLA type was relevant to the analysis, because carriage of CMV infection together with the matching HLA type was indicated by public TCR beta signatures. Results the study describes overall, beyond this receptor: The ex vivo response was dominated by HLA-C-restricted CMV-specific TCR beta clonotypes, and the single most frequent clonotype in two of eight donors was supplied by these HLA-C-restricted clonotypes. Carriers of CMV infection plus the relevant HLA type were discriminated by the cumulative frequency of public TCR beta family members in the study cohort and in an independent roughly 320-donor cohort.

The germline V gene encodes CDR1 KGHSH and CDR2 LQKENI. V gives up 8 bases and J gives up 0 bases, and the segment between their germline ends measures 7 bases. Including cysteine and phenylalanine, the CDR3 has 12 amino acids. Of the read, only the CDR3 DNA is kept; its 36 bases are in frame from base 1. Reads for this sample came from an Illumina HiSeq 1500. TCRdb ran its own pipeline on the public reads, namely fastp trimming at Q25 and MiXCR clone calling, and kept in-frame beta chains. Identical CDR3 proteins give one entry, which carries the most common genes and DNA. This sample lists about 260,000 distinct CDR3 sequences; approximately 14% were detected once. Clones ranked in the top ten supply roughly 8.7% of the sample.

The rearranged segments are TRBV18 and TRBJ1-1; confidence is insufficient to name the D gene. The TCR comes from a human donor in good health (CMV status not recorded). Some clones in this sample may be carry-over from other donors' samples. Specimen: PBMCs. The DNA is as follows: TGTGCCAGCACCAATCTGAACACTGAAGCTTTCTTT. It translates as CASTNLNTEAFF.